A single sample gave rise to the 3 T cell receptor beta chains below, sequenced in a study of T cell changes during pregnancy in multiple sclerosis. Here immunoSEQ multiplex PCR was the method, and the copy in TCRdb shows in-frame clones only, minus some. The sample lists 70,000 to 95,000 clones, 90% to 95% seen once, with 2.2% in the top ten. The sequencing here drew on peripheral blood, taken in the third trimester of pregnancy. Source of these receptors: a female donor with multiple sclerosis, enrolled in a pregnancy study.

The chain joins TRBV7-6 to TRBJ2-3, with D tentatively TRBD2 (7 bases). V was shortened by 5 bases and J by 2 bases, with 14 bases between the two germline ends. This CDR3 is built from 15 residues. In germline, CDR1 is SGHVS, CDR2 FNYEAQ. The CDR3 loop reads CASSLGGGYTDTQYF. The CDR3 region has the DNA TGTGCCAGCAGCCTAGGGGGAGGGTACACAGATACGCAGTATTTT.

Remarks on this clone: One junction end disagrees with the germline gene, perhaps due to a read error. The CDR3 is CASSRGEGYEQYF. The CDR3 DNA sequence: TGTGCTAGCAGCCGTGGGGAGGGGTACGAGCAGTACTTC. The rearrangement links TRBV7-7 to TRBJ2-7, with 7 positions matching TRBD2. The CDR3 loop spans 13 amino acids. Germline CDR1 reads SSHAT; CDR2 reads FNYEAQ (reference sequence).

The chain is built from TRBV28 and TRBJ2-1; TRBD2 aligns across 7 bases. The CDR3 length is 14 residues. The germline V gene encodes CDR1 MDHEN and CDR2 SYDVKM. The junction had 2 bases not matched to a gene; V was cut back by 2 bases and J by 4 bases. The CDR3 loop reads CASSLLSGYNEQFF. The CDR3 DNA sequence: TGTGCCAGCAGTTTACTTAGCGGGTACAATGAGCAGTTCTTC.